This is a list of T cell receptor beta chains from one sample in a study of technical replicates of blood from a handful of donors. Sequencing was performed with immunoSEQ multiplex PCR; in TCRdb, only in-frame clones are kept and a portion is missing. This sample has 98,000 or so clones; 95% occur once, and the top ten carry 0.2% to 0.25%. Specimen: T cells isolated from PBMCs. These receptors were taken from a human donor in good health. CDR3s include the opening cysteine and the closing phenylalanine or tryptophan. Each record gives: D gene, J gene, V gene, clone size, CDR3 protein, CDR3 DNA. The D gene is left open where the match is weak. Clone size, where shown, is once, few, many, or a class for clones that have expanded.

TRBD1	TRBJ1-3	TRBV9	-	CASSATTGVTGNTIYF	TGTGCCAGCAGCGCAACGACAGGGGTAACTGGAAACACCATATATTTT
TRBD1	TRBJ2-3	TRBV2	-	CASSVKTGVDADTQYF	TGTGCCAGCAGTGTAAAGACAGGGGTGGATGCAGATACGCAGTATTTT
-	TRBJ2-1	TRBV25-1	-	CASSLLLAEQFF	TGTGCCAGCAGCCTCCTCCTAGCGGAGCAGTTCTTC
TRBD1	TRBJ2-1	TRBV5-1	-	CASSLDRAYNEQFF	TGCGCCAGCAGCTTAGACAGGGCCTACAATGAGCAGTTCTTC
TRBD2	TRBJ2-2	TRBV2	-	CASKFPRLAGDTGELFF	TGTGCCAGCAAATTTCCCCGACTAGCGGGGGACACCGGGGAGCTGTTTTTT
TRBD1	TRBJ2-7	TRBV6-1	-	CASSEHKTGDEQYF	TGTGCCAGCAGTGAACACAAAACAGGGGACGAGCAGTACTTC
-	TRBJ1-1	TRBV2	once	CASSARGGLNTEAFF	TGTGCCAGCAGTGCCCGGGGGGGATTGAACACTGAAGCTTTCTTT
TRBD1	TRBJ1-3	TRBV6-6	-	CASRLGQGLNTIYF	TGTGCCAGCAGACTCGGACAGGGTCTAAACACCATATATTTT
-	TRBJ2-7	TRBV7-6	-	CASSLSPGPYEQYF	TGTGCCAGCAGCTTATCCCCAGGTCCCTACGAGCAGTACTTC
-	TRBJ1-3	TRBV19	-	CARDRGTGNTIYF	TGTGCCAGAGATCGCGGTACTGGAAACACCATATATTTT
TRBD1	TRBJ2-3	TRBV14	-	CASSQVTGATDTQYF	TGTGCCAGCAGCCAAGTAACAGGGGCCACAGATACGCAGTATTTT
TRBD1	TRBJ1-2	TRBV19	-	CASSASPGQGMAYGYTF	TGTGCCAGTAGTGCGTCGCCCGGACAGGGCATGGCCTATGGCTACACCTTC
-	TRBJ1-6	TRBV5-1	-	CASSLGHGDNSPLHF	TGCGCCAGCAGCTTGGGGCACGGAGACAATTCACCCCTCCACTTT
-	TRBJ2-6	TRBV28	-	CASRAPGANVLTF	TGTGCCAGCAGGGCACCTGGGGCCAACGTCCTGACTTTC
TRBD2	TRBJ2-1	TRBV27	-	CASTYLAGSDEQFF	TGTGCCAGCACCTATCTAGCGGGAAGCGATGAGCAGTTCTTC
TRBD1	TRBJ1-2	TRBV5-6	-	CASSLVDRANGYTF	TGTGCCAGCAGCTTGGTTGACAGGGCGAATGGCTACACCTTC
-	TRBJ2-3	TRBV27	-	CASHKWGFVTQYF	TGTGCCAGCCATAAGTGGGGCTTTGTCACGCAGTATTTT
TRBD1	TRBJ1-2	TRBV27	-	CASSDRGGGYTF	TGTGCCAGCAGTGACAGGGGGGGAGGCTACACCTTC
-	TRBJ2-7	TRBV6-1	-	CASLAETTTYEQYF	TGTGCCAGCCTCGCAGAGACTACTACCTACGAGCAGTACTTC
-	TRBJ1-5	TRBV19	-	CASTFVSSIRDQPQHF	TGTGCCAGTACTTTCGTGTCGTCGATTAGAGATCAGCCCCAGCATTTT